Each of the 10 T cell receptor beta chains below was sequenced from the same sample in a study of T-cell reconstitution after alpha-beta-depleted transplantation in children. Unique molecular identifiers were incorporated during preparation of the TCRbeta library. Each CDR3 protein gets one entry after TCRdb re-called the PCR reads with MiXCR. Here the sample spans over 150,000 distinct CDR3 sequences, over 5.5% being singletons. Source: PBMCs from the stem cell graft donor, taken from the stem cell graft. These receptors originate from a human donor who donated a stem cell graft to a child with Wiskott-Aldrich syndrome.

This clonotype has a count of ten or more. This chain links TRBV15 with TRBJ2-1; D ambiguous. CDR1 is LNHNV, CDR2 YYDKDF, per germline (reference sequence). The V gene lost 6 bases and the J gene lost 5 bases, with 17 bases spanning the gap. This CDR3 spans 15 amino acids. The CDR3 protein is CATRAVGAVHNEQFF. CDR3 nucleotides: TGTGCCACCAGGGCCGTCGGCGCGGTCCACAATGAGCAGTTCTTC.

Ten or more counts support this clonotype. The chain couples TRBV12-3 or TRBV12-4 to TRBJ2-7; D is possibly TRBD2 (7 bases). V lost 2 bases, J lost 2 bases, and 10 bases lay in between. CDR3 length: 14 residues. The CDR3 loop is CASSLLGGPYEQYF. In DNA, the CDR3 is TGTGCCAGCAGTTTATTGGGGGGGCCCTACGAGCAGTACTTC.

This clonotype was recorded many times. The gene calls are TRBV24-1 and TRBJ2-3; D unresolved. CDR1 and CDR2 (germline): KGHDR, SFDVKD. V was shortened by 0 bases and J by 12 bases, with 12 bases between the two germline ends. The CDR3 is 13 residues long. The DNA for the CDR3 is TGTGCCACCAGTGATTTGGAACGAGATTATCAGTATTTT. Translated, it gives CATSDLERDYQYF.

The sample holds a few counts of this clonotype. V usage is TRBV18 and J usage is TRBJ2-7, with 10 bases fitting TRBD1. Trimming took 2 bases from V and 3 from J; bases not matched to a gene: 7. This CDR3 has 16 residues. Germline assignment: CDR1 KGHSH and CDR2 LQKENI. The CDR3 DNA is TGTGCCAGCTCACCAAGGGACAGGGGATATCTCTACGAGCAGTACTTC. Amino acids: CASSPRDRGYLYEQYF. The full variable domain, its missing parts supplied by reference TRBV18 and TRBJ2-7, is NAGVMQNPRHLVRRRGQEARLRCSPMKGHSHVYWYRQLPEEGLKFMVYLQKENIIDESGMPKERFSAEFPKEGPSILRIQQVVRGDSAAYFCASSPRDRGYLYEQYFGPGTRLTVT.

This clonotype has a single count. CDR3 in DNA: TGTGCCAGCAGTGACCACCAAGAGACCCAGTACTTC. Protein sequence: CASSDHQETQYF. The chain combines TRBV7-6 with TRBJ2-5, with no clear D. CDR1 and CDR2 from the germline V gene are SGHVS and FNYEAQ. This CDR3 is built from 12 residues. V lost 6 bases, J lost 0 bases, and 5 bases lay in between.

This clonotype was counted at least ten times. This chain joins TRBV24-1 and TRBJ2-7, with D unresolved. CDR3 length equals 13 residues. The germline CDR1 and CDR2 sequences are KGHDR and SFDVKD. Trimming stripped 4 bases from V and 4 bases from J, with 10 bases between. As DNA, the CDR3 is TGTGCCACCAGTGAGAGCAGGTCTTACGAGCAGTACTTC. This translates into CATSESRSYEQYF.

This chain uses TRBV6-2 or TRBV6-3 with TRBJ2-1; D gene uncertain. V was cut by 7 bases and J by 9 bases, with 10 bases left in between. Looked up from germline, CDR1 is MNHEY and CDR2 is SVGEGT. This CDR3 is built from 11 residues. CDR3 DNA sequence: TGTGCCAGCACGACACCTTTTGAGCAGTTCTTC. Translation gives CASTTPFEQFF.

This clonotype was observed at least ten times. The rearrangement links TRBV5-5 to TRBJ2-1; D gene ambiguous. The V gene lost 2 bases and the J gene lost 0 bases, with 12 bases spanning the gap. The CDR3 spans 16 residues. Germline CDR1 SGHKS, CDR2 YYEKEE (reference sequence). The chain's CDR3 is CASSFGVASSYNEQFF. The DNA of the CDR3 is TGTGCCAGCAGCTTTGGGGTTGCGAGCTCCTACAATGAGCAGTTCTTC. Using reference TRBV5-5 and TRBJ2-1 for the parts outside the CDR3, the full variable domain is DAGVTQSPTHLIKTRGQQVTLRCSPISGHKSVSWYQQVLGQGPQFIFQYYEKEERGRGNFPDRFSARQFPNYSSELNVNALLLGDSALYLCASSFGVASSYNEQFFGPGTRLTVL.

This clonotype was picked up many times. The V call is TRBV20-1, the J call TRBJ2-3; 10 nucleotides line up with TRBD2. Germline CDR1 and CDR2: DFQATT and SNEGSKA (reference sequence). Trimming removed 7 bases from V and 1 base from J; junction bases left unmatched: 5. The CDR3 is 14 amino acids. CDR3 residues: CSVSSGGGTDTQYF. DNA for the CDR3: TGCAGTGTTTCTAGCGGGGGAGGCACAGATACGCAGTATTTT.

At least ten counts were recorded for this clonotype. The V gene is TRBV5-8, the J gene TRBJ2-5; 9 positions match TRBD1. The V gene end was trimmed by 4 bases and the J gene end by 5 bases; junction bases not matched to a gene: 12. This CDR3 has 16 residues. CDR1 is SGHTS, CDR2 YDEGEE, per germline. The CDR3 region is CASSRLGTGYGETQYF. The CDR3 DNA follows: TGTGCCAGCAGCAGACTCGGGACAGGGTACGGGGAGACCCAGTACTTC.